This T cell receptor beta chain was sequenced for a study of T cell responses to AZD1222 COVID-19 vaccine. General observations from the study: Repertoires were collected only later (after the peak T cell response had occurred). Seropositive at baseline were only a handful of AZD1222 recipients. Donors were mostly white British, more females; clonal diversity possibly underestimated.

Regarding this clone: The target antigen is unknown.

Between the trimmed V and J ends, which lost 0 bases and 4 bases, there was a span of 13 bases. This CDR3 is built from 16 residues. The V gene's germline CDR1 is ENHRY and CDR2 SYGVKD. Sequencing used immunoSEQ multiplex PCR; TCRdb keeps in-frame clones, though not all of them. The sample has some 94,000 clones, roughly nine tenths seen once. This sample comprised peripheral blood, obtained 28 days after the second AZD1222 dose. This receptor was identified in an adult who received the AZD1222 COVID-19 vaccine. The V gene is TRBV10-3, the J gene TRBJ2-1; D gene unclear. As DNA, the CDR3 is TGTGCCATCAGTGAGTCGGGCGAGCCCCTTTACAATGAGCAGTTCTTC. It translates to CAISESGEPLYNEQFF.